The subject of this entry is one T cell receptor (beta chain). Its antigen is not known. The PCR used 60 Vbeta and 13 Jbeta primers. Data came from immunoSEQ multiplex PCR; TCRdb stores just in-frame clones and leaves some out. Found here are roughly 190,000 clones, about 90% of them singletons; the top ten hold less than 1.3%. The data belong to a study of cytomegalovirus exposure and HLA in healthy donors. Findings and caveats of the study: In a later analysis, productive TCRs from donors in an Asian-associated ancestry cluster reportedly carried fewer N-insertions than the cohort mean. Highly shared variants forming one cluster were likely a sequencing artifact. Most TCR beta V segments were productive about 87% or about 30% of the time in an earlier analysis. Of the V segments, some could not be distinguished, including TRBV6-2 and TRBV6-3, and were excluded.

Trimming left V 3 bases short and J 4 bases short, with 15 bases between. The germline V gene has CDR1 MDHEN and CDR2 SYDVKM. CDR3 size: 15 residues. V usage is TRBV28 and J usage is TRBJ1-2; weak D call: TRBD1 (6 bases). The sample comprised PBMCs. The receptor's source is a boy aged 2-9 years in good health and CMV-seronegative. In DNA form, the CDR3 reads TGTGCCAGCAGTTTCCTAGCAGGGGCGGCCTATGGCTACACCTTC. Its protein product is CASSFLAGAAYGYTF.